This T cell receptor (beta chain) was obtained from a study of blood T cell repertoires in COVID-19. In the authors' workflow: Estimates of nucleated cell counts were drawn from the amplification of reference gene primers. TCRdb's copy holds only in-frame clones and misses some; the assay was immunoSEQ multiplex PCR. That table supplies the V and J calls and clone size; D and trimming were determined from the DNA. Among roughly 250,000 clones, around 85% were seen once, and the ten largest hold around 3.6%. Between the trimmed V and J ends, which lost 4 bases and 0 bases, there was a span of 6 bases. The CDR3 totals 13 residues. Germline loops: CDR1 WNHNN, CDR2 SYGVQD (reference sequence).

The receptor was derived from a woman aged 40 to 50 with active or convalescent COVID-19. The sequencing sample was made of peripheral blood. This chain uses TRBV10-1 with TRBJ1-1; D might be TRBD1 (5 bases). CDR3 in DNA: TGCGCCAGCAGTGGACAGTTGAACACTGAAGCTTTCTTT. Its translation is CASSGQLNTEAFF.